This T cell receptor beta chain came from a study of shared clonotypes between healthy human individuals (dated by TCRdb to the early 2020s). Study-level background: The cohort comprised two women and three men aged 18 to 49 years. To estimate repertoire size and how much clonotype sharing occurs between individuals, the study deeply sequenced the blood TCR repertoires of five healthy adults. Libraries were prepared and TCR repertoires were sequenced by different laboratories using diverse techniques, in order to increase sequencing depth and limit assay-specific biases. Leukapheresis yielded between about 0.85 and 9.5 billion PBMCs per donor. Per donor, three plates each were used for CD4 naive and CD4 memory, two for CD8 naive, and one for CD8 memory.

Using the deep immunoSEQ assay, TCR CDR3 regions were amplified from genomic DNA by multiplex PCR. For each cell subset, the extracted genomic DNA was distributed evenly across all wells of several immunoSEQ 96-well plates, and each plate served as one replicate. For sorted subsets, roughly 190 ng of genomic DNA, equivalent to 25,000 to 30,000 T cell genomes, went into each replicate PCR. Purified libraries were measured with a Qubit 3.0 fluorometer, size-checked on a Bioanalyzer 2100, and measured again with the KAPA Library Quantification kit. Every immunoSEQ 96-well plate was sequenced on a dedicated single-read 150-cycle Illumina NextSeq 550 flow cell. Under the source paper's analysis protocol: Because only junctional sequences without quality scores were contained in the immunoSEQ output, filtering matching that applied to full-length reads could not be performed. Sequences were annotated with PyIR, a Python wrapper for IgBLAST v1.9, using IMGT germline references to assign V/J genes and CDR3. Any read was removed if the V/J assignment was weak (E-value above 1e-6), the CDR3 was missing, or the read contained stop codons, out-of-frame junctions, or ambiguous translated residues. A V3J clonotype was defined by an identical inferred V gene, J gene, and CDR3 amino acid sequence. To compute the percentage overlap between repertoires, the number of shared unique clonotypes was divided by the size of the smaller repertoire. Repertoire richness was assessed with RTK rarefaction, the Chao1 estimator, and Recon v2.1 estimates of unobserved clonotypes. For all TCRbeta clonotypes obtained by the gDNA method from a handful of donors, generation probabilities were computed with OLGA. TCRdb re-hosts the immuneACCESS table, in-frame sequences only. Its copies lack some clones; in the studies checked, an unresolved V gene accounts for under half of them, and the cause for the rest is not known. V and J calls plus clone size are reproduced from that table; the DNA served to infer D and trimming. The sample yields millions of clones; approximately 94% were counted once. In total, the top ten clones hold about 1.1% of the sample.

There are 11 amino acids in the CDR3, from cysteine to phenylalanine inclusive. The only DNA kept is the CDR3, 33 bases in frame from the first base. For CDR1 and CDR2, the germline V gene lists SGHAT and FQNNGV. Relative to germline, V is 3 bases shorter and J is 10 bases shorter, with 7 bases between their ends. A word on this clone: The antigen it binds to is not known. The record has no base qualities; no much larger clone is one base away.

CD8 naive samples were obtained by positive selection for CCR7 among CD45RO-negative cells, yielding a CD45RA+CCR7+ population from which TemRA cells were excluded. Healthy HIV-negative adults with no recently reported acute infections or vaccinations were included as donors. Only Caucasian adults living in Nashville, Tennessee, USA were represented among the donors. Blood was obtained by leukapheresis, after which PBMCs were separated by Ficoll-Histopaque density gradient centrifugation and cryopreserved in liquid nitrogen vapor phase. Purity and quantity of every magnetically sorted T cell population were checked by analytical flow cytometry. Each sorted fraction had its genomic DNA isolated and then quantified by UV absorbance on a Nanodrop 2000c. Study-wide conclusions, independent of this receptor: Sampling was restricted to blood, and TCR repertoires in tissues likely differ from the TCR repertoires found in blood. Because the study included only a small number of donors, the genetic and exposure-history diversity represented was limited. Sharing across four donors was observed for around 5% of naive CD4, about 3.2% of naive CD8, 2% to 2.5% of memory CD4, and less than 0.45% of memory CD8 clonotypes. Incomplete sequencing was indicated by rarefaction of sorted-subset datasets, despite the large sequencing depth. Based on pairwise subsampling, the degree of clonotype sharing among donors was expected to be affected by sequencing depth. Compared with non-shared clonotypes, clonotypes shared by all four sorted-subset donors had higher generation probabilities. Naive subsets generally had larger estimated clonotype richness than memory subsets did.

The specimen sequenced was naive CD8+ T cells sorted from blood. The meaning of the sample's cell subset or site label: CD45RA+CCR7+. The clonotype originates from a man in his late teens or twenties in good health. The V gene is TRBV11-2 and the J gene is TRBJ2-1; confidence is insufficient to name the D gene. The CDR3 protein sequence reads: CASSLPGEQFF. The DNA reads as follows: TGTGCCAGCAGCTTGCCGGGCGAGCAGTTCTTC.